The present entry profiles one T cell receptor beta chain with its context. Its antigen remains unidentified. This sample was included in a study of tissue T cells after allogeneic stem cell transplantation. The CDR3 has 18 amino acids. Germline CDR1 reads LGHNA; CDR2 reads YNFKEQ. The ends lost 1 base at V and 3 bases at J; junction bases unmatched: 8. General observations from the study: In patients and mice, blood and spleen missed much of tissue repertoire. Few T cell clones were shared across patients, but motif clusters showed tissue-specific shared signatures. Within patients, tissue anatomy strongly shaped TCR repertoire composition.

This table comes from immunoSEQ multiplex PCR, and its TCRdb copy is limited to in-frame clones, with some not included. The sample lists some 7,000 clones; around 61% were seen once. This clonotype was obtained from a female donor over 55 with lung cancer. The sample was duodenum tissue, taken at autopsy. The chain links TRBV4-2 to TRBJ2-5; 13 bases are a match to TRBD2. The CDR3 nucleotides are TGTGCCAGCAGCCAAGGCCCAGCGGGGACTAGCGGGGAAGAGACCCAGTACTTC. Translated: CASSQGPAGTSGEETQYF.